These T cell receptor beta chains were read from a single sample in a study of blood T cell repertoires in COVID-19. The repertoire was sequenced with immunoSEQ multiplex PCR; TCRdb's copy has only in-frame clones and lacks some. The sample has 250,000 or so clones, around four fifths seen once. Material: peripheral blood. The receptors were gathered from a woman between 55 and 75 years old with active or convalescent COVID-19. The CDR3 runs from the conserved cysteine through the conserved F or W. The D gene is left open where the match is weak. Not every row has a clone size; where given, it reads once, few, many or a size class.

clone_size: few
j_call: TRBJ2-2
d_call: TRBD1
v_call: TRBV13
cdr3_nt: TGTGCCAGCAGCTCCGTCCTCGGACAGGGGGCCGGGGAGCTGTTTTTT
cdr3_aa: CASSSVLGQGAGELFF

clone_size: few
j_call: TRBJ2-5
d_call: .
v_call: TRBV7-9
cdr3_nt: TGTGCCAGCAGCCGTCCCAGGGTTGAAGAGACCCAGTACTTC
cdr3_aa: CASSRPRVEETQYF

clone_size: .
j_call: TRBJ1-6
d_call: .
v_call: TRBV11-3
cdr3_nt: TGTGCCAGCAGCTTAGGCGGGGGGAACTCACCCCTCCACTTT
cdr3_aa: CASSLGGGNSPLHF

clone_size: once
j_call: TRBJ2-2
d_call: TRBD1
v_call: TRBV5-4
cdr3_nt: TGTGCCAGCAGTTCGACCGGGACAGCGAACACCGGGGAGCTGTTTTTT
cdr3_aa: CASSSTGTANTGELFF

clone_size: .
j_call: TRBJ1-1
d_call: TRBD1
v_call: TRBV27
cdr3_nt: TGTGCCAGCAGTTATACACCCATTAAGGGGGCATGGTACACTGAAGCTTTCTTT
cdr3_aa: CASSYTPIKGAWYTEAFF

clone_size: .
j_call: TRBJ1-2
d_call: .
v_call: TRBV19
cdr3_nt: TGTGCCAGTAGTCTCTCCGGGGGTTTGGACTATGGCTACACCTTC
cdr3_aa: CASSLSGGLDYGYTF

clone_size: .
j_call: TRBJ2-2
d_call: .
v_call: TRBV19
cdr3_nt: TGTGCCAGTAGTTTCACTAGACTTACCGGGGAGCTGTTTTTT
cdr3_aa: CASSFTRLTGELFF

clone_size: .
j_call: TRBJ2-1
d_call: TRBD1
v_call: TRBV5-4
cdr3_nt: TGTGCCAGCAGCTTTAGGACAGGGACCTCCTACAATGAGCAGTTCTTC
cdr3_aa: CASSFRTGTSYNEQFF

clone_size: .
j_call: TRBJ1-1
d_call: .
v_call: TRBV4-1
cdr3_nt: TGCGCCAGCAGCCCCGCGGGGGGGATGAACACTGAAGCTTTCTTT
cdr3_aa: CASSPAGGMNTEAFF

clone_size: .
j_call: TRBJ2-2
d_call: .
v_call: TRBV6-5
cdr3_nt: TGTGCCAGCAGTTACTTCGGGGGAATCACCGGGGAGCTGTTTTTT
cdr3_aa: CASSYFGGITGELFF

clone_size: .
j_call: TRBJ1-2
d_call: TRBD1
v_call: TRBV19
cdr3_nt: TGTGCCAGTATCCTAGGGGGACAGGGGCCCATAGCTAACTATGGCTACACCTTC
cdr3_aa: CASILGGQGPIANYGYTF

clone_size: .
j_call: TRBJ2-1
d_call: .
v_call: TRBV7-9
cdr3_nt: TGTGCCAGCAGCTCGGCGGCAGGGAGGAAAAATGAGCAGTTCTTC
cdr3_aa: CASSSAAGRKNEQFF

clone_size: .
j_call: TRBJ1-5
d_call: TRBD1
v_call: TRBV28
cdr3_nt: TGTGCCAGCAGCTTACAGGGGGCACGGCAGCCCCAGCATTTT
cdr3_aa: CASSLQGARQPQHF

clone_size: .
j_call: TRBJ2-6
d_call: .
v_call: TRBV2
cdr3_nt: TGTGCCAGCGCAACGAACAGGGACCCTGGGGCCAACGTCCTGACTTTC
cdr3_aa: CASATNRDPGANVLTF

clone_size: .
j_call: TRBJ2-5
d_call: TRBD2
v_call: TRBV7-9
cdr3_nt: TGTGCCAGCAGGATCGGGGGGGACCAAGAGACCCAGTACTTC
cdr3_aa: CASRIGGDQETQYF

clone_size: few
j_call: TRBJ1-5
d_call: TRBD1
v_call: TRBV6-6
cdr3_nt: TGTGCCAGCAGGGGGAGAACAGGGGACTTAAATCAGCCCCAGCATTTT
cdr3_aa: CASRGRTGDLNQPQHF

clone_size: .
j_call: TRBJ2-1
d_call: TRBD2
v_call: TRBV6-1
cdr3_nt: TGTGCCAGCAGTGAATCTCGGACTAGCGGGAATTACAATGAGCAGTTCTTC
cdr3_aa: CASSESRTSGNYNEQFF

clone_size: .
j_call: TRBJ2-3
d_call: .
v_call: TRBV11-3
cdr3_nt: TGTGCCAGCAGCTTAGTGGCGGGTCCCACAGATACGCAGTATTTT
cdr3_aa: CASSLVAGPTDTQYF

clone_size: .
j_call: TRBJ1-1
d_call: .
v_call: TRBV30
cdr3_nt: TGTGCCTGGGCCCCGGGACTAACTATGAACACTGAAGCTTTCTTT
cdr3_aa: CAWAPGLTMNTEAFF

clone_size: .
j_call: TRBJ1-3
d_call: TRBD1
v_call: TRBV5-1
cdr3_nt: TGCGCCAGCAGCTTGGCGGGACAGGGCCCCGGAAACACCATATATTTT
cdr3_aa: CASSLAGQGPGNTIYF

clone_size: .
j_call: TRBJ2-7
d_call: .
v_call: TRBV27
cdr3_nt: TGTGCCAGCAGTTTGGGTCCGAGGCGTCCCGAGCAGTACTTC
cdr3_aa: CASSLGPRRPEQYF

clone_size: .
j_call: TRBJ2-5
d_call: TRBD2
v_call: TRBV2
cdr3_nt: TGTGCCAGCAGAGTAGCGGGAGGGCCGGGGGAGACCCAGTACTTC
cdr3_aa: CASRVAGGPGETQYF

clone_size: .
j_call: TRBJ1-5
d_call: .
v_call: TRBV2
cdr3_nt: TGTGCCAGCAAGGAGGGTCGGGACGGTCAACCCCAGCATTTT
cdr3_aa: CASKEGRDGQPQHF

clone_size: .
j_call: TRBJ1-3
d_call: TRBD1
v_call: TRBV19
cdr3_nt: TGTGCCAGTAGTCCCGGGACAGGAGGAAACACCATATATTTT
cdr3_aa: CASSPGTGGNTIYF

clone_size: .
j_call: TRBJ2-1
d_call: .
v_call: TRBV21-1
cdr3_nt: TGTGCCAGCAGCAAAAGGGGGTCAGCGGGAGGGCCGAACAATGAGCAGTTCTTC
cdr3_aa: CASSKRGSAGGPNNEQFF

clone_size: .
j_call: TRBJ2-3
d_call: .
v_call: TRBV7-9
cdr3_nt: TGTGCCAGCAGCTTGGTGCGGCGGGTGACAGATACGCAGTATTTT
cdr3_aa: CASSLVRRVTDTQYF

clone_size: .
j_call: TRBJ1-5
d_call: .
v_call: TRBV28
cdr3_nt: TGTGCCAGCAGTTTGAGAATGCGGTTGAGCAATCAGCCCCAGCATTTT
cdr3_aa: CASSLRMRLSNQPQHF

clone_size: once
j_call: TRBJ2-2
d_call: .
v_call: TRBV5-3
cdr3_nt: TGTGCCAGACATCGGTGCGTTCCGAACACCGGGGAGCTGTTTTTT
cdr3_aa: CARHRCVPNTGELFF

clone_size: .
j_call: TRBJ2-5
d_call: .
v_call: TRBV7-2
cdr3_nt: TGTGCCAGCAGCTTAGGCCCCCAGGGCTCGACCCAGTACTTC
cdr3_aa: CASSLGPQGSTQYF

clone_size: few
j_call: TRBJ1-6
d_call: .
v_call: TRBV28
cdr3_nt: TGTGCCAGCAGTTTAAGTCGTGGGCTTTTCTCCTATAATTCACCCCTCCACTTT
cdr3_aa: CASSLSRGLFSYNSPLHF

clone_size: .
j_call: TRBJ2-5
d_call: TRBD2
v_call: TRBV24-1
cdr3_nt: TGTGCCACCAGTGATCCCCGGGAGGGTTCGGAGACCCAGTACTTC
cdr3_aa: CATSDPREGSETQYF

clone_size: .
j_call: TRBJ1-1
d_call: .
v_call: TRBV5-1
cdr3_nt: TGCGCCAGCAGCTTGGCTACAGGGACCACTGAAGCTTTCTTT
cdr3_aa: CASSLATGTTEAFF

clone_size: .
j_call: TRBJ1-1
d_call: .
v_call: TRBV29-1
cdr3_nt: TGCAGCGGGGCCGAGGGGCCTGAAGCTTTCTTT
cdr3_aa: CSGAEGPEAFF

clone_size: .
j_call: TRBJ2-3
d_call: TRBD2
v_call: TRBV5-1
cdr3_nt: TGCGCCAGCAGCTTGGACTGGGGGGGACGCACAGATACGCAGTATTTT
cdr3_aa: CASSLDWGGRTDTQYF

clone_size: .
j_call: TRBJ1-6
d_call: .
v_call: TRBV4-1
cdr3_nt: TGCGCCAGCAGCCAAGAAAGGAGGAATTCACCCCTCCACTTT
cdr3_aa: CASSQERRNSPLHF

clone_size: .
j_call: TRBJ2-5
d_call: TRBD2
v_call: TRBV7-7
cdr3_nt: TGTGCTAGCAGCTTGGGCGGACTAGCGGGAGGGAAAGAGACCCAGTACTTC
cdr3_aa: CASSLGGLAGGKETQYF

clone_size: .
j_call: TRBJ2-5
d_call: .
v_call: TRBV2
cdr3_nt: TGTGCCAGCAGTGAAGCGCTTAGACGCGGCGAGACCCAGTACTTC
cdr3_aa: CASSEALRRGETQYF

clone_size: once
j_call: TRBJ1-5
d_call: .
v_call: TRBV6-5
cdr3_nt: TGTGCCAGCAGGCGGGGAAGCTATAGCAATCAGCCCCAGCATTTT
cdr3_aa: CASRRGSYSNQPQHF

clone_size: .
j_call: TRBJ2-1
d_call: .
v_call: TRBV19
cdr3_nt: TGTGCCAGTAGTATAGTAGCGTCCTCCTACAATGAGCAGTTCTTC
cdr3_aa: CASSIVASSYNEQFF

clone_size: .
j_call: TRBJ2-1
d_call: TRBD1
v_call: TRBV7-9
cdr3_nt: TGTGCCAGCAGCTTAAGTTCGACAGGGGCTGGCCATGAGCAGTTCTTC
cdr3_aa: CASSLSSTGAGHEQFF

clone_size: .
j_call: TRBJ1-2
d_call: TRBD1
v_call: TRBV9
cdr3_nt: TGTGCCAGCAGCCCCAGGGAGGACAGGGGCTATGGCTACACCTTC
cdr3_aa: CASSPREDRGYGYTF

clone_size: .
j_call: TRBJ1-2
d_call: TRBD1
v_call: TRBV24-1
cdr3_nt: TGTGCCACCAGTGATTTCCCGGACAGGGTAAGGGAAGGCTACACCTTC
cdr3_aa: CATSDFPDRVREGYTF

clone_size: .
j_call: TRBJ2-1
d_call: .
v_call: TRBV6-5
cdr3_nt: TGTGCCAGCAGGGCCCCCTTAGGGGCTGGTGAGCAGTTCTTC
cdr3_aa: CASRAPLGAGEQFF

clone_size: .
j_call: TRBJ1-5
d_call: TRBD1
v_call: TRBV6-1
cdr3_nt: TGTGCCAGCAGTGAACAAGGACAGGGGCATCAGCCCCAGCATTTT
cdr3_aa: CASSEQGQGHQPQHF

clone_size: .
j_call: TRBJ1-5
d_call: .
v_call: TRBV12-3/TRBV12-4
cdr3_nt: TGTGCCAGCAGCACGGGTGATCAGCCCCAGCATTTT
cdr3_aa: CASSTGDQPQHF

clone_size: .
j_call: TRBJ2-7
d_call: TRBD1
v_call: TRBV24-1
cdr3_nt: TGTGCCACCAGTGATTCCGGGACAGGAGCCTACGAGCAGTACTTC
cdr3_aa: CATSDSGTGAYEQYF

clone_size: .
j_call: TRBJ1-1
d_call: TRBD1
v_call: TRBV28
cdr3_nt: TGTGCCAGCAGTTTGCACAGGGGCACTGAAGCTTTCTTT
cdr3_aa: CASSLHRGTEAFF

clone_size: few
j_call: TRBJ1-5
d_call: .
v_call: TRBV5-1
cdr3_nt: TGCGCCAGCAGCTTGGAAGGTAGGGGTGAGCCCCAGCATTTT
cdr3_aa: CASSLEGRGEPQHF

clone_size: once
j_call: TRBJ2-5
d_call: .
v_call: TRBV5-1
cdr3_nt: TGCGCCAGCAGCTTGGATACTAGGATGGAGACCCAGTACTTC
cdr3_aa: CASSLDTRMETQYF

clone_size: .
j_call: TRBJ2-3
d_call: TRBD2
v_call: TRBV28
cdr3_nt: TGTGCCAGCAGCCCCGCGCTAGCGGGGGGGCAAGGGTATTTT
cdr3_aa: CASSPALAGGQGYF

clone_size: .
j_call: TRBJ1-5
d_call: TRBD1
v_call: TRBV29-1
cdr3_nt: TGCAGCGTTGAGGCAGGGGGCGATCAGCCCCAGCATTTT
cdr3_aa: CSVEAGGDQPQHF